This TCR beta chain was recovered during a study of blood T cell repertoires in COVID-19. In the study overall: Both acute and convalescent COVID-19 samples were obtained from the United States, Italy and Spain.

Assay: immunoSEQ multiplex PCR; the TCRdb copy retains only in-frame clones and omits some. In the table there are 200,000 to 250,000 clones, 87% of which are singletons. The sequence derives from a man in his late teens or twenties with active or convalescent COVID-19. Material: peripheral blood.

The DNA of the CDR3 is TGTGCCAGCAGCCAAGCCGGGACTACCCTGTTCTTC. This translates into CASSQAGTTLFF. The genes are TRBV4-2 and TRBJ2-1; TRBD2 matches at 7 bases. CDR1 and CDR2 from the germline V gene are LGHNA and YNFKEQ. V trimming: 1 base; J trimming: 15 bases; junction bases outside the gene matches: 6. The CDR3 has 12 amino acids.